Following are 24 T cell receptor beta chains from one sample sequenced in a study of identical twins. TCRdb re-called the 5' RACE reads through MiXCR, storing one row per CDR3 protein. In the table there are 400,000 to 500,000 distinct CDR3 sequences, about 18% of which are singletons. The sequencing input was naive T cells sorted from blood. The receptor source for this set is a man aged 45 to 65 in good health.

The sample holds a few counts of this clonotype. The CDR3 sequence is CASSYGQGGYGYTF. The CDR3, as DNA: TGCGCCAGCAGCTACGGACAGGGAGGATATGGCTACACCTTC. The V and J genes are TRBV5-1 and TRBJ1-2; 8 bases line up with TRBD1. V shed 3 bases, J shed 5 bases, and the junction held 6 bases outside the gene matches. The V gene's germline CDR1 is SGHRS and CDR2 YFSETQ. The CDR3 loop spans 14 amino acids.

The chain employs TRBV5-4 and TRBJ2-1; 8 nucleotides line up with TRBD2. V trimming: 2 bases; J trimming: 10 bases; junction bases outside the gene matches: 8. The CDR3 runs 14 residues. CDR1 is SGHNT, CDR2 YYREEE, per germline (reference sequence). CDR3 nucleotide sequence: TGTGCCAGCAGCTTAACGGGAGGGGGTCAGGAGCAGTTCTTC. This sequence encodes CASSLTGGGQEQFF.

This clonotype was picked up many times. The chain links TRBV20-1 to TRBJ1-4; D remains ambiguous. V dropped 1 base and J dropped 2 bases, with 14 bases sitting between them. This CDR3 has 16 amino acids. Germline V CDR1 and CDR2: DFQATT, SNEGSKA (reference sequence). CDR3 sequence reads: CSARGGTWATNEKLFF. CDR3 DNA sequence: TGCAGTGCTAGAGGAGGCACCTGGGCGACTAATGAAAAACTGTTTTTT.

This clonotype was detected only a few times. The chain employs TRBV20-1 and TRBJ2-2; TRBD2 matches 9 bases. The junction had 6 bases not matched to a gene; V was cut back by 3 bases and J by 4 bases. CDR3 size: 15 residues. Germline CDR1 and CDR2: DFQATT and SNEGSKA (reference sequence). As DNA, the CDR3 is TGCAGTGCTAGTCGTCTAGCGGGGCCCACCGGGGAGCTGTTTTTT. Protein: CSASRLAGPTGELFF.

This clonotype came up a few times. The chain couples TRBV7-9 to TRBJ1-5; D might be TRBD1 (5 bases). Germline-derived CDR1 and CDR2 are SEHNR and FQNEAQ (reference sequence). V dropped 7 bases and J dropped 6 bases, with 10 bases sitting between them. The CDR3 has 12 amino acids. The CDR3 reads CASTTGSQPQHF. CDR3 sequence (DNA): TGTGCCAGCACCACAGGTAGTCAGCCCCAGCATTTT.

This clonotype was counted many times. This chain joins TRBV12-3 or TRBV12-4 and TRBJ1-1; 7 bases are a match to TRBD1. The V gene end was trimmed by 6 bases and the J gene end by 1 base; junction bases not matched to a gene: 2. This CDR3 has 13 residues. Here the CDR3 reads CASRSGGNTEAFF. CDR3 sequence (DNA): TGTGCCAGCAGGTCAGGGGGGAACACTGAAGCTTTCTTT.

In its sample, this clonotype was seen many times. V and J are TRBV10-3 and TRBJ2-1; weak D call: TRBD2 (6 bases). Trimming stripped 6 bases from V and 7 bases from J, with 16 bases between. Germline CDR1 and CDR2: ENHRY and SYGVKD. The CDR3 has 14 residues. The CDR3 loop is CAISLGGPQNEQFF. For the CDR3, the DNA is TGTGCCATCAGCCTCGGAGGGCCGCAGAATGAGCAGTTCTTC.

This rearrangement joins TRBV20-1 to TRBJ2-7, with 8 nucleotides matching TRBD1. Looked up from germline, CDR1 is DFQATT and CDR2 is SNEGSKA (reference sequence). Germline trimming cut 0 bases from V and 2 bases from J; bases unmatched to any gene: 6. This CDR3 is 15 amino acids long. The CDR3 sequence: CSARDRSGGTYEQYF. The CDR3 DNA reads as TGCAGTGCTAGAGATCGATCAGGGGGCACCTACGAGCAGTACTTC.

This clonotype came up many times. The chain carries TRBV29-1 and TRBJ2-1; D assignment may be TRBD1 or TRBD2 (5 bases each). CDR3 length equals 15 residues. Per germline, CDR1 SQVTM and CDR2 ANQGSEA. V shed 0 bases and J shed 9 bases, with 18 bases lying between them. CDR3 amino acids: CSVEDLRRVRGEQFF. For the CDR3, the DNA is TGCAGCGTTGAAGATCTCCGCAGGGTGAGGGGTGAGCAGTTCTTC.

This clonotype has a count of ten or more. The rearrangement uses TRBV11-1 and TRBJ2-1, with 7 bases identical to TRBD1. CDR3 length: 14 residues. Germline CDR1 is SGHAT and CDR2 is FQDESV (reference sequence). Trimming cost V 5 bases and J 7 bases; bases outside gene matches: 8. The CDR3 protein is CASSPIRGWNEQFF. The DNA for the CDR3 is TGTGCCAGCAGCCCGATCAGGGGGTGGAATGAGCAGTTCTTC.

This clonotype occurred many times. V and J are TRBV4-2 and TRBJ2-4, with 8 positions matching TRBD1. The V gene's germline CDR1 is LGHNA and CDR2 YNFKEQ. This CDR3 spans 16 amino acids. J lost 0 bases, V lost 3 bases, and 4 bases had no gene match. This chain's CDR3 is CASSHGQGRAKNIQYF. CDR3 nucleotides: TGTGCCAGCAGCCATGGACAGGGTCGAGCCAAAAACATTCAGTACTTC.

This clonotype has only one observation. J is TRBJ2-1 and V is TRBV19; TRBD2 matches 7 bases. CDR1 LNHDA and CDR2 SQIVND come from the germline V gene (reference sequence). The trim removed 7 bases at V and 3 bases at J, leaving 15 bases unmatched. CDR3 length: 17 amino acids. The chain's CDR3 is CASTDLAVGHNYNEQFF. CDR3 nucleotides: TGTGCCAGTACCGATCTAGCGGTGGGGCACAACTACAATGAGCAGTTCTTC.

This clonotype came up a few times. The rearrangement joins TRBV18 to TRBJ2-7; D is perhaps TRBD1 (5 bases). V was pared by 0 bases and J by 0 bases, with 9 bases between. Germline assignment: CDR1 KGHSH and CDR2 LQKENI. CDR3 length equals 15 residues. The CDR3 is CASSPPLGRSYEQYF. Here the CDR3 DNA reads TGTGCCAGCTCACCACCTCTGGGGCGCTCCTACGAGCAGTACTTC.

As concerns this clonotype: One junction end disagrees with the germline gene, perhaps due to a read error. The V and J genes are TRBV5-1 and TRBJ2-1; D possibly matches TRBD1 or TRBD2 (5 bases each). Germline assignment: CDR1 SGHRS and CDR2 YFSETQ. There are 14 residues in the CDR3. For the CDR3, the DNA is TGCGCCAGCAGGTTGGGGGAGAGCTACAATGAGCAGTTCTTC. Protein: CASRLGESYNEQFF.

J is TRBJ2-7 and V is TRBV7-8; 7 bases are a match to TRBD1. The V gene's germline CDR1 is SGHVS and CDR2 FQNEAQ. There are 15 residues in the CDR3. The ends lost 4 bases at V and 3 bases at J; junction bases unmatched: 9. The CDR3 is CASSSRGQSLYEQYF. The CDR3 DNA is TGTGCCAGCAGCTCAAGGGGACAGAGCCTCTACGAGCAGTACTTC.

This clonotype has a handful of counts. The rearrangement links TRBV5-5 to TRBJ1-5; D not certain. In germline, CDR1 is SGHKS, CDR2 YYEKEE (reference sequence). CDR3 length equals 15 residues. Between the trimmed V and J ends, which lost 4 bases and 3 bases, there was a span of 14 bases. The CDR3 loop reads CASSPMGSFNQPQHF. CDR3 nucleotide sequence: TGTGCCAGCAGCCCTATGGGCAGCTTCAATCAGCCCCAGCATTTT.

J is TRBJ2-1 and V is TRBV21-1; TRBD2, the D gene given by the table, was not confirmed from the DNA. TRBV21-1 is a recognized pseudogene. This CDR3 spans 12 amino acids. The CDR3 nucleotides are TGTGCCAGCAGTGGACTTGGTAATGAGCAGTTCTTC. Its translation: CASSGLGNEQFF.

The chain uses TRBV7-9 and TRBJ2-2, with TRBD2 as a possible D gene (5 bases). Trimming took 3 bases from V and 1 from J, leaving 15 bases between them. The CDR3 length is 17 residues. Germline V gene lookup returns CDR1 SEHNR and CDR2 FQNEAQ (reference sequence). In DNA, the CDR3 is TGTGCCAGCAGCTTTGGTTCCACTCGGGGGAACACCGGGGAGCTGTTTTTT. Translation gives CASSFGSTRGNTGELFF.

This clonotype was seen many times. The CDR3 here is CASSIDRWDTQYF. DNA for the CDR3: TGCGCCAGCAGCATAGATCGGTGGGATACGCAGTATTTT. The chain has TRBV5-1 and TRBJ2-3; D gene unclear. The V gene's germline CDR1 is SGHRS and CDR2 YFSETQ. The length of the CDR3 is 13 residues. Trimming took off 4 bases at V and 6 bases at J, with 12 bases between the two ends.

The CDR3 here is CASSLSRTGGRTGYTF. The CDR3, as DNA: TGTGCCAGCAGTTTATCTAGGACAGGGGGCAGGACTGGCTACACCTTC. The chain employs TRBV27 and TRBJ1-2; 11 bases are a match to TRBD1. V was clipped by 0 bases and J by 7 bases; unmatched bases: 7. The CDR3 contains 16 residues. CDR1 and CDR2 (germline): MNHEY, SMNVEV (reference sequence).

This clonotype has more than one count but fewer than ten. V gene TRBV5-1 combines with J gene TRBJ2-1, with 10 bases matching TRBD2. The junction had 7 bases not matched to a gene; V was cut back by 4 bases and J by 0 bases. This CDR3 is built from 17 residues. Germline values: CDR1 SGHRS, CDR2 YFSETQ. CDR3 region: CASSPTSGPDSYNEQFF. The CDR3 region has the DNA TGCGCCAGCAGCCCGACTAGCGGGCCCGACTCCTACAATGAGCAGTTCTTC.

There are many counts of this clonotype. This sequence joins TRBV6-5 and TRBJ1-6; D remains unclear. Germline V gene sequence: CDR1 MNHEY, CDR2 SVGAGI. The CDR3 spans 15 residues. Trimming left V 2 bases short and J 10 bases short, with 15 bases between. The CDR3 loop is CASSYRSREGSPLHF. The CDR3 DNA sequence: TGTGCCAGCAGTTACCGCTCAAGGGAGGGCTCACCCCTCCACTTT.

A few counts support this clonotype. The chain uses TRBV20-1 and TRBJ2-1; 11 bases map to TRBD2. V lost 2 bases to trimming and J lost 0 bases; unmatched junction nucleotides: 6. The CDR3 has 17 residues. Germline V CDR1 and CDR2: DFQATT, SNEGSKA (reference sequence). This chain's CDR3 is CSARTSGGTSSYNEQFF. The CDR3 DNA sequence: TGCAGTGCTAGAACTAGCGGGGGCACGAGCTCCTACAATGAGCAGTTCTTC.

To note about this clonotype: This may come from a read error, since a much larger clone is one base off. CDR3 DNA: TGTGCCAGCATCTTAGGGGGCCTACTGGGGTTATATGGCTACACCTTC. Translated: CASILGGLLGLYGYTF. This chain links TRBV13 with TRBJ1-2; 7 nucleotides align to TRBD1. The CDR3 runs 16 residues. Germline CDR1 and CDR2: PRHDT and FYEKMQ (reference sequence).